Reported below is one TCR beta chain. The target of this receptor is not known. No base qualities exist here, and no much larger clone lies one base off it. The data were obtained in a study of shared clonotypes between healthy human individuals (dated by TCRdb to the early 2020s). General notes on the study: Three men and two women, aged 18 to 49 years, made up the cohort. To increase sequencing depth and limit assay-specific biases, TCR repertoire library preparation and sequencing were carried out by different laboratories using diverse techniques. To estimate repertoire size and how much clonotype sharing occurs between individuals, the study deeply sequenced the blood TCR repertoires of five or six healthy adults. For each donor, CD4 naive and CD4 memory were each run on three plates, CD8 naive on two plates, and CD8 memory on one plate. Each donor's leukapheresis produced roughly between roughly 0.85 and 9.5 billion PBMCs. What the authors observed across the whole study: Clonotypes shared by all four sorted-subset donors showed higher generation probabilities than non-shared clonotypes. The small number of donors limited the genetic and exposure-history diversity represented. Sharing across several donors was observed for approximately 4.6% of naive CD4, about 3.2% of naive CD8, 2% to 2.5% of memory CD4, and about 0.4% of memory CD8 clonotypes. Naive subsets generally had larger estimated clonotype richness than memory subsets did. Sampling was limited to blood, and TCR repertoires in tissue likely differ from TCR repertoires in blood. Even with the large sequencing depth, rarefaction of the sorted-subset datasets indicated that sequencing was incomplete. Pairwise subsampling indicated that sequencing depth was expected to affect the degree of clonotype sharing among donors.

CD8 naive samples were obtained by positive selection for CCR7 among CD45RO-negative cells, yielding a CD45RA+CCR7+ population from which TemRA cells were excluded. Donors were healthy HIV-negative adults with no recently reported acute infections or vaccinations. Every donor was a Caucasian adult residing in Nashville, Tennessee, USA. Blood was obtained by leukapheresis, after which PBMCs were separated by Ficoll-Histopaque density gradient centrifugation and cryopreserved in liquid nitrogen vapor phase. Purity and quantity of every magnetically sorted T cell population were checked by analytical flow cytometry. Each sorted fraction had its genomic DNA isolated and then quantified by UV absorbance on a Nanodrop 2000c. Trimming accounts for 4 bases at V and 5 bases at J, while the number of junction bases matched to no gene is 2. According to the germline V gene, CDR1 reads MNHNS and CDR2 reads SASEGT. From the cysteine up to the phenylalanine, the CDR3 has a length of 14 residues. Kept here is only the CDR3 DNA, which spans 42 bases and is read in frame from base 1.

Using the deep immunoSEQ assay, TCR CDR3 regions were amplified from genomic DNA by multiplex PCR. Genomic DNA extracted from each cell subset was distributed evenly over all wells of several immunoSEQ 96-well plates, and each plate served as one replicate. For sorted subsets, 150 to 250 ng of genomic DNA, equivalent to 25,000 to 35,000 T cell genomes, went into each replicate PCR. Purified libraries were quantified with a Qubit 3.0 fluorometer, sized on a Bioanalyzer 2100, and re-quantified with the KAPA Library Quantification kit. Every immunoSEQ 96-well plate was sequenced on a separate single-read 150-cycle Illumina NextSeq 550 flow cell. The authors processed their data as follows. Because the immunoSEQ output held only junctional sequences and lacked quality scores, the filtering could not match the filtering applied to full-length reads. Sequences were annotated with PyIR, a Python wrapper for IgBLAST v1.9, and V/J genes and CDR3 were assigned using IMGT germline references. Reads were filtered out if the reads had weak V/J assignments (E-value above 1e-6), no CDR3, stop codons, out-of-frame junctions, or ambiguous translated residues. V3J clonotypes were defined by identical inferred V gene, J gene, and CDR3 amino acid sequence. To compute the percentage overlap between repertoires, the number of shared unique clonotypes was divided by the size of the smaller repertoire. Repertoire richness was assessed with RTK rarefaction, the Chao1 estimator, and Recon v2.1 estimates of unobserved clonotypes. Generation probabilities were computed with OLGA for all TCRbeta clonotypes obtained by the gDNA method from a few donors. Held by TCRdb, this immuneACCESS table contains in-frame sequences only and omits some clones. Under half of the omission traces to an unresolved V gene where checked; the cause of the rest is unknown. V and J calls and clone size follow that table, whereas D and trimming were derived from the DNA. Across this sample there are about 680,000 clones, with 92% seen only once. The ten top clones hold 20% to 25% of the sample.

The sequence was collected from a man younger than 45 in good health. The chain is made from TRBV6-1 and TRBJ2-5; 12 bases in the middle match TRBD2. The sample was naive CD8+ T cells sorted from blood. Read against the paper, the sample's cell subset or site label means: CD45RA+CCR7+. CDR3 sequence: CASSASGREETQYF. The DNA reads TGTGCCAGCAGTGCTAGCGGGAGGGAGGAGACCCAGTACTTC.